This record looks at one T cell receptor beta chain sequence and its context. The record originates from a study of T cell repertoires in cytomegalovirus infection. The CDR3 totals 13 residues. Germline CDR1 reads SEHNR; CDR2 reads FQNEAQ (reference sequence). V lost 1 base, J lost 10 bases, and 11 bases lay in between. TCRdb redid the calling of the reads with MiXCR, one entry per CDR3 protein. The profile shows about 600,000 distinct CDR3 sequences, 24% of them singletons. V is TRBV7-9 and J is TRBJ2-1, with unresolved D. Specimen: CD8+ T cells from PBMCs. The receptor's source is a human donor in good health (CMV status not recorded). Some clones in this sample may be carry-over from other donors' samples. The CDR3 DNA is TGTGCCAGCAGCTTAGAGATAACAAGCGAGCAGTTCTTC. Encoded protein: CASSLEITSEQFF.